This T cell receptor beta chain was captured in a study of regulatory T cells in long-lasting Graves disease (dated by TCRdb to 2020 to 2022). Regarding the study in general: Patients with newly diagnosed Graves' disease had been on antithyroid drugs for under 3 months. Peripheral blood TCR sequencing and RNA sequencing compared persistent Graves' disease patients with newly diagnosed Graves' disease patients. The study took place in China and was registered as a clinical trial. A total of about 33 samples underwent TCR sequencing, from about 13 patients with persistent Graves' disease and approximately 20 patients with newly diagnosed Graves' disease. Study-wide findings and limitations: Only peripheral blood was studied, because thyroid tissue, the primary lesion, was inaccessible. Sequencing and analysis were restricted to the TCR beta chain. Preferential use of TRBV28, TRBJ1-2 and TRBJ2-5 was observed in persistent disease, whereas TRBV20-1 and TRBJ2-1 were favored in newly diagnosed disease. Compared with newly diagnosed patients, patients with persistent Graves' disease had lower TCR Shannon entropy and fewer highly expanded clones, which suggests clonal expansion. A larger number of public clonotypes was shared among persistent patients (2,741) than among newly diagnosed patients (around 870). The small sample size was acknowledged by the authors as a limitation that may reduce accuracy.

This clonotype was counted once. Its antigen specificity is not known. One base away lies a much larger clone, so this may be a sequencing read error. The library relied on multiplex PCR. These reads were obtained on an Illumina HiSeq 4000. TCR beta libraries were built with iRepertoire HTBI primers and Arm-PCR amplification of CDR3 regions. Before sequencing, the PCR products underwent gel purification. The paper's processing steps were these. Gene usage analysis of CDR3 amino acid clonotypes used the approximately 62 TRBV and approximately 13 TRBJ segments found across samples. COPE and FqMerger were used to merge filtered high-quality paired reads into contigs. BLAST was used to align contigs to IMGT TRBV, TRBD and TRBJ reference genes, with CDR3 defined following IMGT. Any clonotype with a frequency above 0.1% was counted as a highly expanded clone. Repertoire diversity was measured by Shannon entropy, and V-J evenness by the Gini coefficient. Clonotypes shared by more than one individual were considered public. TCRdb reprocessed the public reads (quality trimming at Q25 with fastp, clone calling with MiXCR) and kept in-frame beta chains. Records with the same CDR3 protein are collapsed into one entry carrying the most frequent genes and DNA. These V and J calls rely on TCRdb rather than the paper's analysis. The sample includes under 700,000 distinct CDR3 sequences, with approximately 16% observed a single time. The ten largest clones represent about 25% of the sample.

The germline V gene encodes CDR1 MNHEY and CDR2 SVGEGT. The CDR3 contains 14 residues, cysteine and phenylalanine counted. Only the CDR3 portion is preserved as DNA: 42 bases, with reading frame beginning at the first base. Trimming at the junction amounts to 4 bases on V and 11 bases on J, and the germline ends lie 20 bases apart. The intended sense of this specimen's time point label: newly diagnosed GD, antithyroid drugs for less than 3 months. For both TCR sequencing and RNA sequencing, RNA was extracted from PBMCs using TRIzol. The diagnosis of Graves' disease followed American Thyroid Association guidelines. The patients came from an endocrinology department in Xi'an, China. From each patient, approximately 9.9 milliliters of peripheral blood was collected into an EDTA anticoagulant tube. PBMCs were isolated by Ficoll Paque Plus density gradient separation without further T cell sorting. An Agilent 2100 Bioanalyzer and agarose gel were used to assess RNA quality, and a NanoDrop 2000 was used to measure RNA concentration.

The same data also went into a second study, on T cells in Graves' hyperthyroidism and ophthalmopathy. From that second study: A patient counted as having stable Graves' hyperthyroidism if no progression to ophthalmopathy occurred over 18 months of follow-up. Hyperthyroidism patients were aged 18 to 65 years and newly diagnosed, with disease duration of less than 2 months. Patients with uncontrolled infections, other autoimmune diseases, pregnancy or lactation were excluded. Diagnoses were based on clinical symptoms, serum thyroxine and TRAb, thyroid ultrasound and orbital computed tomography. The first round of RT-PCR for the TCR CDR3 was performed with the HTBI primer set and the Qiagen OneStep RT-PCR kit. Most expanded thyroid clonotypes (frequency above 0.001) were also detected in blood, suggesting blood repertoires may reflect thyroid immune responses. A 13 V-J signature model separated ophthalmopathy from stable hyperthyroidism, with around 90% sensitivity and about 81% specificity in cross-validation and 80%/75% in testing. In validation, progression to ophthalmopathy was predicted by the model with about 70% sensitivity and just over 72% specificity, a median of approximately 6.5 months before onset. To identify distinguishing TCR V-J signatures, a discovery cohort of about 100 patients was used, comprising 40 to 45 with Graves' ophthalmopathy and around 60 with stable Graves' hyperthyroidism. Prospective prediction of ophthalmopathy was tested in an independent validation cohort consisting of 18 hyperthyroidism patients and over 15 patients who later progressed to ophthalmopathy. For training and testing, the 100 or so patients in the discovery cohort were randomly divided in a 7:3 ratio. The study also compared thyroid tissue and blood T-cell repertoires from five or six Graves' hyperthyroidism patients. After blood sampling, hyperthyroidism patients were treated with methimazole at a starting dose of 30 mg daily, and ophthalmopathy patients were treated with high-dose intravenous methylprednisolone. Libraries were constructed in a second round of multiplex PCR, after which size selection and purification were carried out. Sequencing of the libraries was done on an Illumina HiSeq2000 using paired-end 100 bp reads. SOAPnuke was used to process the raw data, throwing out any read that contained adapters or uncalled bases, had a mean Phred below 15, or lacked an exact constant-primer or identifier match. High-quality paired reads were merged with COPE v1.2.5, and unique nucleotide sequences were defined as clonotypes. MiTCR v1.1 was used to align the clonotypes against IMGT TRBV, TRBD and TRBJ reference segments. The analysis was restricted to V-J combinations with a frequency above 0.0001, which together covered around 99% of the repertoires. A TCS score was defined as the ratio of F50 (clonal expansion) to E x V (chaos), with BLOSUM62-based TCRdist applied between CDR3 peptides within each V-J. Welch's t-statistics and random forest reduced roughly 500 V-J features to about 12, which were used in a naive Bayes classifier (R e1071). No statistical method was used to set the sample size in advance, and investigators knew the group allocation. According to the paper, TCR Vbeta CDR3 sequencing was carried out on more than 120 peripheral blood samples, which came from approximately 43 ophthalmopathy, around 75 hyperthyroidism and roughly 17 progressor patients.

The rearranged chain carries TRBV6-2 or TRBV6-3 and TRBJ2-5; a tentative D call is TRBD1 (6 bases match). The specimen was peripheral blood mononuclear cells (PBMCs), collected at new diagnosis, from a patient treated with antithyroid drugs. This sequence originates from a middle-aged woman with Graves disease. Donor details come from another sample of the same person, matched by shared clones. The CDR3 in this case is CASSFLGRDNEQYF. DNA sequence: TGTGCCAGCAGTTTTCTTGGCAGGGACAATGAGCAGTACTTC.